This T cell receptor (beta chain) was sequenced during a study of T-cell memory formation after mild COVID-19. Study-wide background: TCR clusters largely stayed donor specific.

Between the trimmed V and J ends, which lost 0 bases and 5 bases, there was a span of 5 bases. Germline values: CDR1 LGHNA, CDR2 YNFKEQ. CDR3 size: 13 residues. The study's findings and limits: Memory sampled before infection contained some responding clones, suggesting cross-reactive memory joined. Clones that contracted clustered mainly in CM and EM if CD4+ and in EMRA if CD8+.

It was 5'RACE with constant-segment primers that produced the TCR alpha and TCR beta cDNA libraries, which carried sample barcodes and UMIs. TCRdb ran MiXCR on the 5' RACE reads and lists one entry per CDR3 protein. The sample comprises hundreds of thousands of distinct CDR3 sequences, around 21% of which are singletons, and around 13% rests with the top ten. This clonotype was recorded a few times. What it binds is not known. V gene TRBV4-2 combines with J gene TRBJ2-1; D remains unclear. The receptor was derived from an adult woman who had mild COVID-19 (a few samples of this study predate the infection). Cell type and time point are not known. Material: PBMCs or a T cell subset sorted from them (not recorded which). In DNA form, the CDR3 reads TGTGCCAGCAGCCAAGATATAGACAATGAGCAGTTCTTC. Translating it yields CASSQDIDNEQFF.